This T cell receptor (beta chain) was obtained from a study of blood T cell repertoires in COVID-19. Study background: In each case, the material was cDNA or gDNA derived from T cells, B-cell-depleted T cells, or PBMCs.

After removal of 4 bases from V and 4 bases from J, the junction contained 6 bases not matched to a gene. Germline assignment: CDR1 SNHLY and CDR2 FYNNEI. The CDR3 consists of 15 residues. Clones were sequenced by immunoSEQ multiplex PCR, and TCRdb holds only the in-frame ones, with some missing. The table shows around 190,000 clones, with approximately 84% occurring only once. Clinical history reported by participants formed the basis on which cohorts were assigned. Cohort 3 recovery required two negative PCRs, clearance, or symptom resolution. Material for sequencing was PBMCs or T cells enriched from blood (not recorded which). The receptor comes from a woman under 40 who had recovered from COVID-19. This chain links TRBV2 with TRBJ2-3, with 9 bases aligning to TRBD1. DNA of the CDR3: TGTGCCAGCAGTGGCGAACAGGGGGCAGCAGATACGCAGTATTTT. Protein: CASSGEQGAADTQYF.